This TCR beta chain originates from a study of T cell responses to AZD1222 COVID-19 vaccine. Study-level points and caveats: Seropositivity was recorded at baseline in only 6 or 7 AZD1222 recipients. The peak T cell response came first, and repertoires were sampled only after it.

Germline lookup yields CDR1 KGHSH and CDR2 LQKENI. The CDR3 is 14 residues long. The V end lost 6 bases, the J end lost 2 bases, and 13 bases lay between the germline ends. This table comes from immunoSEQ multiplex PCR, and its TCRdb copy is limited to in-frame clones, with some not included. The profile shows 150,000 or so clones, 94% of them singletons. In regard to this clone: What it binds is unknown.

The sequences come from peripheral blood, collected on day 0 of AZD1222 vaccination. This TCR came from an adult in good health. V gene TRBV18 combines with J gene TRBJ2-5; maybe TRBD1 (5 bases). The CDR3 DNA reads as TGTGCCAGCTCGGCAGTACAGGCTCAAGAGACCCAGTACTTC. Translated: CASSAVQAQETQYF. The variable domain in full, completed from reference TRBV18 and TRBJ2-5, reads NAGVMQNPRHLVRRRGQEARLRCSPMKGHSHVYWYRQLPEEGLKFMVYLQKENIIDESGMPKERFSAEFPKEGPSILRIQQVVRGDSAAYFCASSAVQAQETQYFGPGTRLLVL.